This T cell receptor beta chain emerged from a study of T cells after yellow fever vaccination. The study, taken as a whole, reports: Post-booster reappearance was seen for most primary-vaccination clones (about 96% CD4, around 91% CD8). CD4 and CD8 compartments shared a small share of clonotypes. A secondary response was less intense yet reached its peak sooner, at day 5 versus 15.

This clonotype occurred many times. The antigen remains unidentified. TCR cDNA was made by 5'RACE template switching, adding a universal primer site and UMIs. One entry per CDR3 protein results from TCRdb running MiXCR on the 5' RACE reads. This sample yields some 320,000 distinct CDR3 sequences, of which about 4% are seen a single time; just under 25% belongs to the top ten. Germline CDR1 and CDR2: MNHEY and SVGAGI. CDR3 length: 14 amino acids. V lost 5 bases to trimming and J lost 4 bases; unmatched junction nucleotides: 5. Sequencing used PBMCs, obtained 5 days after the yellow fever booster vaccination. This clonotype was sampled from a man between 18 and 29 years old who received the YFV17D yellow fever vaccine. The rearrangement uses TRBV6-5 and TRBJ1-5; 7 nucleotides agree with TRBD1. DNA of the CDR3: TGTGCCAGCAGTAAACTACAGGGGAATCAGCCCCAGCATTTT. It is translated as CASSKLQGNQPQHF.